This T cell receptor beta chain was found in a study of memory CD4+ T cells and cytomegalovirus serostatus. The method was immunoSEQ multiplex PCR; TCRdb's version includes in-frame clones alone and lacks a portion of them. The table lists some 60,000 clones, over 70% of them singletons. Single viable CD3+CD4+CD8-CD45RO+ cells were sorted as the memory CD4+ T cells. Trimming shortened V by 0 bases and J by 6 bases, and 14 bases separated the two germline ends. CDR1 is GTSNPN and CDR2 is SVGIG in the germline V gene (reference sequence). This CDR3 comprises 15 residues. Sequenced material: memory CD4+ T cells from blood. This chain joins TRBV30 and TRBJ2-2; either TRBD1 or TRBD2 may supply D (5 bases each). The clonotype comes from an adult in good health and CMV-seropositive. CDR3 sequence: CAWSVVVRDAGELFF. CDR3 DNA sequence: TGTGCCTGGAGTGTAGTGGTTCGGGACGCCGGGGAGCTGTTTTTT.